The next 10 T cell receptor beta chains were all read from a single sample in a study of early T cells in non-severe SARS-CoV-2 infection. TCRdb recomputed calls from the 5' RACE reads with MiXCR, one row per CDR3 protein. This table has just under 90,000 distinct CDR3 sequences, around 15% appearing once. The sample consisted of whole blood. These receptors were collected from an adult who was a healthcare worker with PCR-confirmed SARS-CoV-2 infection or an uninfected control (not recorded which).

This clonotype was counted many times. The chain carries TRBV3-1 and TRBJ2-7, with D unresolved. Germline V gene sequence: CDR1 LGHDT, CDR2 YNNKEL (reference sequence). V lost 0 bases and J lost 5, with 14 bases in between. The CDR3 is 15 amino acids. The CDR3 region is CASSQDRNRANEQYF. Written as DNA, the CDR3 is TGTGCCAGCAGCCAAGATAGGAACCGCGCCAACGAGCAGTACTTC.

The chain links TRBV18 to TRBJ1-5; TRBD1 aligns across 7 bases. This CDR3 spans 16 amino acids. Per the germline V gene, CDR1 is KGHSH and CDR2 is LQKENI. The trim removed 5 bases at V and 0 bases at J, leaving 7 bases unmatched. In nucleotides, the CDR3 is TGTGCCAGCTCATCAACAGGGGATCTTAGCAATCAGCCCCAGCATTTT. Protein: CASSSTGDLSNQPQHF.

This clonotype was detected many times. V usage is TRBV18 and J usage is TRBJ1-2; D is unresolved. CDR1 is KGHSH and CDR2 is LQKENI in the germline V gene. The CDR3 consists of 12 residues. Trimming removed 4 bases at V and 8 bases at J, with 11 bases between. CDR3 nucleotide sequence: TGTGCCAGCTCACTCCTAGATGGCGGCTACACCTTC. Protein product: CASSLLDGGYTF.

This clonotype turned up a few times. V gene TRBV6-5 combines with J gene TRBJ1-1; the D gene is possibly TRBD1 (6 bases). The CDR3 loop spans 12 amino acids. V dropped 10 bases and J dropped 8 bases, with 17 bases sitting between them. Germline loops: CDR1 MNHEY, CDR2 SVGAGI. The CDR3 is CATQQGPLEAFF. The CDR3 nucleotides read TGTGCCACCCAACAGGGCCCCTTGGAAGCTTTCTTT.

This clonotype was detected ten times or more. The chain joins TRBV6-1 to TRBJ1-1; D not resolved. This CDR3 contains 14 residues. V was trimmed by 6 bases and J by 8 bases, leaving 19 bases between them. Germline loops: CDR1 MNHNS, CDR2 SASEGT. The CDR3 region is CASSLYEGTFEAFF. DNA for the CDR3: TGTGCCAGCAGCCTATACGAGGGAACGTTCGAAGCTTTCTTT.

This clonotype was recorded at least ten times. Written as DNA, the CDR3 is TGTGCCAGCAGTTTTGGAAATGAGCAGTTCTTC. It specifies CASSFGNEQFF. This chain joins TRBV12-3 or TRBV12-4 and TRBJ2-1; the D is unclear. The CDR3 loop spans 11 amino acids. V lost 3 bases to trimming and J lost 7 bases, with 4 bases between them.

The chain carries TRBV7-9 and TRBJ2-1, with 11 bases aligning to TRBD2. The ends lost 7 bases at V and 0 bases at J; junction bases unmatched: 14. The CDR3 length is 19 residues. Germline-derived CDR1 and CDR2 are SEHNR and FQNEAQ (reference sequence). The CDR3 loop is CASIIIGLAGRSSYNEQFF. The CDR3 bases are TGTGCCAGCATCATCATCGGACTAGCGGGCAGGAGCTCCTACAATGAGCAGTTCTTC.

This clonotype appeared many times. The rearrangement uses TRBV11-2 and TRBJ2-7; D is unresolved. The CDR3 length is 12 residues. Germline V gene sequence: CDR1 SGHAT, CDR2 FQNNGV. V lost 1 base, J lost 6 bases, and 7 bases lay in between. CDR3 bases: TGTGCCAGCAGCTTAGGGGAACGCGAGCAGTACTTC. Protein product: CASSLGEREQYF.

This clonotype has only a few counts. The chain uses TRBV29-1 and TRBJ2-3; 12 bases line up with TRBD2. V shed 4 bases, J shed 1 base, and the junction held 12 bases outside the gene matches. CDR3 length: 18 residues. From germline, CDR1 is SQVTM and CDR2 ANQGSEA. For the CDR3, the DNA is TGCAGCGTTGGACTAGCGGGAGCTTCCGGGGGAGGCACAGATACGCAGTATTTT. Amino acids: CSVGLAGASGGGTDTQYF.

The rearrangement joins TRBV15 to TRBJ2-7, with TRBD1 matching 8 bases. The CDR3 is 15 amino acids. CDR1 and CDR2 (germline): LNHNV, YYDKDF (reference sequence). Unmatched junction bases numbered 3, after V lost 0 bases and J lost 2 bases. This CDR3 reads CATSREDRVTYEQYF. CDR3 nucleotide sequence: TGTGCCACCAGCAGAGAGGACAGGGTAACCTACGAGCAGTACTTC. Looking up the rest from reference TRBV15 and TRBJ2-7 gives the full variable domain: DAMVIQNPRYQVTQFGKPVTLSCSQTLNHNVMYWYQQKSSQAPKLLFHYYDKDFNNEADTPDNFQSRRPNTSFCFLDIRSPGLGDTAMYLCATSREDRVTYEQYFGPGTRLTVT.